A single sample gave rise to the 23 T cell receptor beta chains below, sequenced in a study of cytomegalovirus exposure and HLA in healthy donors. Assay used: immunoSEQ multiplex PCR; TCRdb lists only in-frame clones, some missing. The table lists some 260,000 clones, roughly 84% of them singletons. The specimen sequenced was PBMCs. Every receptor here comes from a man aged 18 to 35 in good health and CMV-seropositive.

The chain couples TRBV27 to TRBJ2-2, with 13 bases that match TRBD2. The CDR3 loop spans 19 amino acids. Germline V gene sequence: CDR1 MNHEY, CDR2 SMNVEV (reference sequence). J gave up 3 bases and V 4 bases, and 11 bases lay outside the gene matches. The CDR3 nucleotides are TGTGCCAGCAGTTCACCCCCGGGACTAGCGGGAAGGTACACCGGGGAGCTGTTTTTT. Amino acids: CASSSPPGLAGRYTGELFF.

CDR3 sequence reads: CASSLRGRAKNIQYF. In nucleotides, the CDR3 is TGTGCCAGCAGTTTACGAGGGAGGGCCAAAAACATTCAGTACTTC. The rearrangement joins TRBV27 to TRBJ2-4; the D gene is possibly TRBD2 (6 bases). Looked up from germline, CDR1 is MNHEY and CDR2 is SMNVEV (reference sequence). This CDR3 is built from 15 residues. V lost 2 bases to trimming and J lost 1 base, with 9 bases between them.

This chain uses TRBV15 with TRBJ2-1, with 12 bases fitting TRBD2. J was trimmed by 6 bases and V by 3 bases; bases with no gene match: 3. CDR3 length: 15 amino acids. In germline, CDR1 is LNHNV, CDR2 YYDKDF (reference sequence). The DNA for the CDR3 is TGTGCCACCAGCAGGGGGACTAGCGGGCCCAATGAGCAGTTCTTC. It is translated as CATSRGTSGPNEQFF.

The chain has TRBV6-1 and TRBJ2-2; no clear D gene. Germline V gene data show CDR1 as MNHNS and CDR2 as SASEGT. Deletions cut 8 bases from V and 3 bases from J, with 10 bases between. CDR3 length equals 13 residues. The CDR3 region is CASLGEDTGELFF. CDR3 DNA sequence: TGTGCCAGCTTAGGAGAGGACACCGGGGAGCTGTTTTTT.

The chain has TRBV25-1 and TRBJ1-4; D remains unclear. The ends were cut back, 0 bases at V and 0 bases at J, with 14 bases in the middle. This CDR3 contains 18 residues. The germline gives CDR1 MGHDK, CDR2 SYGVNS. CDR3 DNA: TGTGCCAGCAGTGAATATTTTTCAGAAATTGCAACTAATGAAAAACTGTTTTTT. Its protein product is CASSEYFSEIATNEKLFF.

The chain uses TRBV7-2 and TRBJ2-5; 12 bases line up with TRBD2. CDR1 and CDR2 from the germline V gene are SGHTA and FQGNSA. The V segment lost 4 bases and the J segment 4 bases; nucleotides outside the gene matches: 7. The CDR3 extends over 16 amino acids. CDR3 sequence: CASSSRLAGVGETQYF. CDR3 DNA: TGTGCCAGCAGCTCCCGACTAGCGGGAGTGGGAGAGACCCAGTACTTC.

The CDR3 region is CASSHDRRGNTIYF. Written as DNA, the CDR3 is TGCGCCAGCAGCCATGACAGACGAGGAAACACCATATATTTT. The chain couples TRBV5-1 to TRBJ1-3; the D gene is possibly TRBD1 (5 bases). Germline V gives CDR1 SGHRS, CDR2 YFSETQ. V shed 4 bases and J shed 4 bases, with 12 bases lying between them. This CDR3 is 14 amino acids long.

The chain uses TRBV9 and TRBJ1-2; 7 bases fit TRBD1. CDR3 length equals 13 residues. Trimming at V came to 4 bases and at J to 5 bases, leaving 5 bases not matched to a gene. Germline loops: CDR1 SGDLS, CDR2 YYNGEE. CDR3 in DNA: TGTGCCAGCAGCCCTCAGGGGGGGTATGGCTACACCTTC. Amino acids: CASSPQGGYGYTF.

The chain combines TRBV7-8 with TRBJ1-2; a possible D gene is TRBD1 (6 bases). V lost 4 bases, J lost 6 bases, and 15 bases lay in between. The CDR3 contains 14 residues. CDR1 SGHVS and CDR2 FQNEAQ come from the germline V gene. This CDR3 reads CASSYKDRLHGYTF. CDR3 sequence (DNA): TGTGCCAGCAGCTACAAAGACAGGCTCCATGGCTACACCTTC.

The genes are TRBV5-4 and TRBJ1-5; D is uncertain. The germline V gene has CDR1 SGHNT and CDR2 YYREEE (reference sequence). V was cut by 4 bases and J by 6 bases, with 14 bases left in between. The CDR3 is 14 amino acids. As DNA, the CDR3 is TGTGCCAGCAGCCAGAACCCCGCGGGTCAGCCCCAGCATTTT. Translated: CASSQNPAGQPQHF.

The chain carries TRBV19 and TRBJ1-4; TRBD1 matches 7 bases. The CDR3 loop spans 13 amino acids. V dropped 4 bases and J dropped 7; count of bases not matched to a gene: 3. Per germline, CDR1 LNHDA and CDR2 SQIVND (reference sequence). CDR3 residues: CASSTRQGEKLFF. The CDR3 DNA reads as TGTGCCAGTAGTACGAGACAGGGTGAAAAACTGTTTTTT.

This chain links TRBV30 with TRBJ2-5, with TRBD1 matching over 7 bases. Trimming cost V 3 bases and J 7 bases; bases outside gene matches: 8. This CDR3 comprises 13 residues. Germline V gives CDR1 GTSNPN, CDR2 SVGIG (reference sequence). The CDR3 bases are TGTGCCTGGAGGGTTAGGGGGCGCGGGACCCAGTACTTC. Its translation: CAWRVRGRGTQYF.

The rearrangement links TRBV6-5 to TRBJ2-5, with D possibly matching TRBD1 (6 bases). V was trimmed by 5 bases and J by 5 bases, leaving 12 bases between them. Germline V gene data show CDR1 as MNHEY and CDR2 as SVGAGI. The CDR3 has 13 residues. CDR3 bases: TGTGCCAGCAGTCCCGGGACAATCGAGACCCAGTACTTC. It codes for CASSPGTIETQYF.

The DNA of the CDR3 is TGTGCCTGGAGTGGCTTATCGGGAAATGAGCAGTTCTTC. Amino acids: CAWSGLSGNEQFF. The J gene is TRBJ2-1, the V gene TRBV30, with D perhaps matching TRBD2 (5 bases). V was shortened by 1 base and J by 7 bases, with 11 bases between the two germline ends. Germline CDR1 is GTSNPN and CDR2 is SVGIG (reference sequence). CDR3 length: 13 residues.

This clone turned up a few times. The V gene is TRBV4-1, the J gene TRBJ1-1; a weak D match, TRBD1 (6 bases). Per the germline V gene, CDR1 is MGHRA and CDR2 is YSYEKL. The CDR3 is made up of 17 amino acids. Trimming took off 8 bases at V and 3 bases at J, with 25 bases between the two ends. CDR3 sequence: CASPFQGYPKTDTEAFF. CDR3 DNA: TGCGCCAGCCCATTCCAGGGGTATCCTAAGACGGACACTGAAGCTTTCTTT.

This clone has only one observation. V usage is TRBV9 and J usage is TRBJ2-7, with a tentative D call TRBD2 (6 bases). The CDR3 length is 14 residues. Trimming left V 4 bases short and J 5 bases short, with 16 bases between. CDR1 and CDR2 (germline): SGDLS, YYNGEE. In nucleotides, the CDR3 is TGTGCCAGCAGCCCCGGGAGCTACCTTGACGAGCAGTACTTC. This encodes CASSPGSYLDEQYF.

This chain uses TRBV28 with TRBJ1-5; TRBD1 might be the D (5 bases). The germline V gene has CDR1 MDHEN and CDR2 SYDVKM. This CDR3 is 15 amino acids long. V shed 2 bases and J shed 3 bases, with 11 bases lying between them. This CDR3 reads CASSLLGAANQPQHF. CDR3 in DNA: TGTGCCAGCAGTTTACTTGGGGCCGCCAATCAGCCCCAGCATTTT.

This chain connects TRBV6-1 to TRBJ1-3, with D hard to call. This CDR3 spans 13 amino acids. V gave up 4 bases and J gave up 2 bases, with 6 bases separating them. The V gene's germline CDR1 is MNHNS and CDR2 SASEGT. As DNA, the CDR3 is TGTGCCAGCAGTGGGGCTGCTGGAAACACCATATATTTT. This encodes CASSGAAGNTIYF.

The CDR3 protein is CASSPRWRAYEQYF. In DNA, the CDR3 is TGTGCCAGCAGCCCCCGTTGGAGGGCCTACGAGCAGTACTTC. V and J are TRBV7-2 and TRBJ2-7; TRBD2 is a possible D gene (6 bases). V was trimmed by 5 bases and J by 2 bases, leaving 13 bases between them. The length of the CDR3 is 14 residues. Germline CDR1 reads SGHTA; CDR2 reads FQGNSA.

The V call is TRBV6-5, the J call TRBJ2-5; tentatively, D is TRBD1 or TRBD2 (6 bases each). This CDR3 has 15 residues. Trimming removed 7 bases at V and 2 bases at J, with 17 bases between. Germline CDR1 MNHEY, CDR2 SVGAGI. The CDR3 here is CASTLRGVGQETQYF. Here the CDR3 DNA reads TGTGCCAGCACCCTGAGGGGGGTGGGGCAAGAGACCCAGTACTTC.

V gene TRBV7-6 combines with J gene TRBJ2-1; 13 bases agree with TRBD2. CDR1 SGHVS and CDR2 FNYEAQ come from the germline V gene. The CDR3 contains 16 residues. With 4 bases clipped from V and 4 bases from J, the junction kept 4 bases outside the gene matches. The CDR3 is CASSSRTSGGYNEQFF. For the CDR3, the DNA is TGTGCCAGCAGCTCCCGGACTAGCGGGGGTTACAATGAGCAGTTCTTC.

The chain carries TRBV2 and TRBJ2-1, with D perhaps given as TRBD1 or TRBD2 (6 bases each). With 1 base removed from V and 10 bases from J, the gap between germline ends came to 11 bases. Germline CDR1 SNHLY, CDR2 FYNNEI. CDR3 length: 13 amino acids. This CDR3 reads CASSEGPGAEQFF. The CDR3 nucleotides read TGTGCCAGCAGTGAAGGCCCGGGGGCAGAGCAGTTCTTC.

The chain has TRBV11-3 and TRBJ2-1; D remains ambiguous. The V end was cut by 4 bases, the J end by 5 bases, with 9 bases between. CDR3 length: 13 residues. CDR1 is SGHNT and CDR2 is YENEEA in the germline V gene. This CDR3 reads CASSSLTDNEQFF. CDR3 nucleotides: TGTGCCAGCAGCTCCCTGACTGACAATGAGCAGTTCTTC.